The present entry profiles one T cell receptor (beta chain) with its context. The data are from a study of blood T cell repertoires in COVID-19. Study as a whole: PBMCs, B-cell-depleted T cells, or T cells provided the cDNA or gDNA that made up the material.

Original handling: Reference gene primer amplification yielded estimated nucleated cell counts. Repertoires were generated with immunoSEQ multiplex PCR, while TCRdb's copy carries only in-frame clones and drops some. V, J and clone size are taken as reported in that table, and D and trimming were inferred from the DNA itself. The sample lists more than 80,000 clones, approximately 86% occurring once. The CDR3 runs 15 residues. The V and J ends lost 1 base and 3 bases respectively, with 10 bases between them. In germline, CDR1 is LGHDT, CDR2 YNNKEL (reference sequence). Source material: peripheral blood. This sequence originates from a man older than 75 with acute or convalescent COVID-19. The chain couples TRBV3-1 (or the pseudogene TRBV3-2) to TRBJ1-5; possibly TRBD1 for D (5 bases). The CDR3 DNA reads TGTGCCAGCAGCCAAGGGACAAAACTCAATCAGCCCCAGCATTTT. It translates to CASSQGTKLNQPQHF.